The source of this TCR beta chain is a study of blood T cell repertoires in COVID-19. Turning to the study itself: The origin of the acute and convalescent COVID-19 samples was the United States, Italy and Spain.

V shed 3 bases, J shed 2 bases, and the junction held 5 bases outside the gene matches. CDR1 and CDR2 (germline): SGHTA, FQGTGA. The CDR3 contains 15 residues. The table came from immunoSEQ multiplex PCR; TCRdb's copy has only in-frame clones and leaves some out. This sample carries more than 200,000 clones, roughly 86% of them seen once, and the ten largest clones take about 2.5%. The TCR comes from a woman aged 60 to 75 with acute or convalescent COVID-19. The sample was peripheral blood. V gene TRBV7-3 combines with J gene TRBJ2-7; 9 nucleotides agree with TRBD1. CDR3 sequence (DNA): TGTGCCAGCAGCTTGGGACAGGGTCGGACCTACGAGCAGTACTTC. It codes for CASSLGQGRTYEQYF.